This T cell receptor (beta chain) derives from a study of cytomegalovirus exposure and HLA in healthy donors. Study-level results: Testing in vitro showed a few CMV-associated chains specific for CMV antigens. The authors listed over 150 TCR beta chains as cytomegalovirus-associated. Rarity marked most TCR sequences, yet some public TCRs occurred in many donors.

With regard to this clone: Its target is unknown.

The protocol was immunoSEQ multiplex PCR, while the TCRdb copy is restricted to in-frame clones and leaves out a portion. The sample comprises some 49,000 clones, 92% of which are singletons, and almost 1.5% rests with the top ten. Specimen: PBMCs. The receptor comes from a young man in good health and CMV-seronegative.

CDR3 nucleotides: TGTGCCAGCTCACCACGGGGTCAGGGCATAGGGAACACTGAAGCTTTCTTT. This translates into CASSPRGQGIGNTEAFF. The chain has TRBV18 and TRBJ1-1; TRBD1 is a possible D gene (5 bases). CDR1 is KGHSH, CDR2 LQKENI, per germline. This CDR3 is 17 amino acids long. V lost 1 base and J lost 1, with 16 bases in between.